This note documents a single T cell receptor (beta chain) sequence. Measured with immunoSEQ multiplex PCR; TCRdb has only the in-frame clones, and not every one. The sample includes tens of thousands of clones, 80% to 90% of them seen just once. The source of the sample is a study of technical replicates of blood from several donors. The CDR3 consists of 15 residues. CDR1 is SGHRS and CDR2 is YFSETQ in the germline V gene. The V gene lost 4 bases and the J gene lost 4 bases, with 15 bases spanning the gap. The chain uses TRBV5-1 and TRBJ1-5; TRBD1 might be the D (6 bases). The TCR was taken from a human donor in good health. Some clones in this sample may be carry-over from other donors' samples. Material for sequencing was PBMCs. CDR3 sequence: CASSPETGMNQPQHF. CDR3 coding DNA: TGCGCCAGCAGCCCAGAAACAGGGATGAATCAGCCCCAGCATTTT.